Below, 8 T cell receptor beta chains from the same sample are listed, as sequenced in a study of early T cells in non-severe SARS-CoV-2 infection. A single record per CDR3 protein comes from TCRdb applying MiXCR to the 5' RACE reads. Of about 28,000 distinct CDR3 sequences listed, about 4.6% are singletons. Sequencing used whole blood, obtained at baseline. The receptor source for this set is an adult who was a healthcare worker with PCR-confirmed SARS-CoV-2 infection or an uninfected control (not recorded which).

On this clonotype: With a much larger clone just one base away, this may be a read error. Lacking the conserved final phenylalanine or tryptophan, this CDR3 likely reflects a read error. This rearrangement joins TRBV10-3 to TRBJ1-4; TRBD1 is a possible D gene (6 bases). Germline CDR1 ENHRY, CDR2 SYGVKD. This CDR3 has 14 residues. V dropped 4 bases and J dropped 5 bases, with 11 bases sitting between them. The CDR3 DNA sequence: TGTGCCATCAGTGCGGACAGATTGAATGAAAAACTGTTTCTT. This gives the protein CAISADRLNEKLFL.

This clonotype was seen repeatedly, ten times or more. V gene TRBV7-2 combines with J gene TRBJ2-3, with D maybe TRBD1 (5 bases). CDR3 length equals 13 residues. Germline V gene sequence: CDR1 SGHTA, CDR2 FQGNSA. The V gene lost 5 bases and the J gene lost 2 bases, with 8 bases spanning the gap. The DNA for the CDR3 is TGTGCCAGCAGCCTGGACAACACAGATACGCAGTATTTT. This translates into CASSLDNTDTQYF.

The genes are TRBV2 and TRBJ1-5; D uncertain. Per germline, CDR1 SNHLY and CDR2 FYNNEI. The CDR3 totals 11 residues. The ends were cut back, 4 bases at V and 13 bases at J, with 11 bases in the middle. In nucleotides, the CDR3 is TGTGCCAGCAGTGGCGCTAACATTCAGCATTTT. Protein sequence: CASSGANIQHF.

This clonotype was seen at least ten times. The chain employs TRBV4-1 and TRBJ1-4, with 10 bases fitting TRBD1. V lost 1 base, J lost 6 bases, and 5 bases stayed unmatched. The CDR3 extends over 16 amino acids. Germline V CDR1 and CDR2: MGHRA, YSYEKL. Written as DNA, the CDR3 is TGCGCCAGCAGCCAAGGCATAGGACAGGGGGATGAAAAACTGTTTTTT. The encoded protein is CASSQGIGQGDEKLFF.

This clonotype was detected ten times or more. The chain is built from TRBV3-1 and TRBJ2-7, with 10 bases aligning to TRBD2. The J segment lost 5 bases and the V segment lost 1 base, leaving 5 bases of the junction unmatched. Germline CDR1 is LGHDT and CDR2 is YNNKEL (reference sequence). The CDR3 is made up of 15 amino acids. The CDR3 coding sequence is TGTGCCAGCAGCCAAGTGGTAGCGGGAGGAAACGAGCAGTACTTC. Translated: CASSQVVAGGNEQYF.

This clonotype was counted ten times or more. V is TRBV11-3 and J is TRBJ2-1; 10 bases map to TRBD2. Germline CDR1 is SGHNT and CDR2 is YENEEA. The CDR3 has 15 amino acids. With V trimmed by 1 base and J by 7 bases, 4 bases remained unmatched. This CDR3 reads CASSLASGRANEQFF. The CDR3 DNA reads as TGTGCCAGCAGCTTAGCTAGCGGGAGAGCGAATGAGCAGTTCTTC.

There are many counts of this clonotype. The chain combines TRBV11-3 with TRBJ2-7; 7 bases map to TRBD2. Trimming cost V 0 bases and J 3 bases; bases outside gene matches: 5. Germline V gene data show CDR1 as SGHNT and CDR2 as YENEEA. The CDR3 covers 15 residues. The CDR3 protein is CASSLEGLADYEQYF. In DNA form, the CDR3 reads TGTGCCAGCAGCTTAGAGGGCCTAGCGGACTACGAGCAGTACTTC.

This clonotype was detected ten times or more. This rearrangement joins TRBV18 to TRBJ1-3, with D possibly TRBD1 on 5 matching bases. Germline CDR1 KGHSH, CDR2 LQKENI. Trimming left V 0 bases short and J 3 bases short, with 12 bases between. CDR3 size: 16 residues. CDR3 nucleotides: TGTGCCAGCTCACCACCCGACAGTAACTTTGGAAACACCATATATTTT. Translated, it gives CASSPPDSNFGNTIYF.